These 20 T cell receptor beta chains share one sample of origin, sequenced in a study of T cells in localized non-small cell lung cancer. Measured with immunoSEQ multiplex PCR; TCRdb has only the in-frame clones, and not every one. The data show 1,800 or so clones, approximately 35% seen once. The specimen was lung tumor tissue, collected before any cancer treatment. The receptors were sampled from a female donor over 55 with stage I lung adenocarcinoma.

The chain has TRBV19 and TRBJ1-1; 9 bases align to TRBD1. Germline CDR1 reads LNHDA; CDR2 reads SQIVND (reference sequence). This CDR3 has 15 amino acids. V was clipped by 1 base and J by 10 bases; unmatched bases: 10. The CDR3 nucleotides are TGTGCCAGTAGTATAGTTCGGACAGGGGTGTTTCCAGCTTTCTTT. Protein product: CASSIVRTGVFPAFF.

The sample holds a few counts of this clone. For the CDR3, the DNA is TGTGCCAGCAGCGTAGTTGAGAACACCGGGGAGCTGTTTTTT. It specifies CASSVVENTGELFF. The chain combines TRBV9 with TRBJ2-2, with D unresolved. There are 14 residues in the CDR3. The ends were cut back, 0 bases at V and 1 base at J, with 4 bases in the middle. Per the germline V gene, CDR1 is SGDLS and CDR2 is YYNGEE. Complete variable domain (other parts from reference TRBV9 and TRBJ2-2): DSGVTQTPKHLITATGQRVTLRCSPRSGDLSVYWYQQSLDQGLQFLIQYYNGEERAKGNILERFSAQQFPDLHSELNLSSLELGDSALYFCASSVVENTGELFFGEGSRLTVL.

The V gene is TRBV6-9, the J gene TRBJ1-1; 9 positions match TRBD1. In germline, CDR1 is MNHGY, CDR2 SVAAGI. This CDR3 contains 14 residues. The V and J ends lost 6 bases and 4 bases, in that order; junction bases with no gene match: 6. CDR3 coding DNA: TGTGCCAGCAGAGGGACAGGGTGGAGCACTGAAGCTTTCTTT. The encoded protein is CASRGTGWSTEAFF.

This clone was detected a few times. An end of the junction does not agree with germline; a read error may underlie this. The read includes an ambiguous or uncalled nucleotide; its amino acid is shown as X. The chain joins TRBV30 to TRBJ2-7, with 9 bases fitting TRBD1. Looked up from germline, CDR1 is GTSNPN and CDR2 is SVGIG (reference sequence). The CDR3 spans 12 residues. The CDR3 is CXWNRGQGEQYF. Written as DNA, the CDR3 is TGTGYCTGGAACAGGGGGCAAGGCGAGCAGTACTTC.

This clone was picked up a small number of times. The rearrangement links TRBV28 to TRBJ2-7; possible D gene TRBD2, 5 bases. The CDR3 extends over 13 amino acids. Trimming cost V 8 bases and J 0 bases, with 11 bases left between them. Germline V gene sequence: CDR1 MDHEN, CDR2 SYDVKM. The CDR3 sequence is CASQPGSSYEQYF. In DNA form, the CDR3 reads TGTGCCAGCCAACCGGGATCCTCCTACGAGCAGTACTTC.

The V and J genes are TRBV18 and TRBJ2-6; 10 bases line up with TRBD1. The CDR3 is 15 amino acids. V shed 4 bases and J 12 bases; nucleotides not matched to a gene: 9. Germline-derived CDR1 and CDR2 are KGHSH and LQKENI. The CDR3 region is CASSLLDRGRAVLTF. CDR3 coding DNA: TGTGCCAGCTCACTCCTCGACAGGGGGCGAGCCGTCCTGACTTTC.

In its sample, this clone is medium-sized. V and J are TRBV6-8 and TRBJ2-1; TRBD2 aligns across 9 bases. V was pared by 5 bases and J by 6 bases, with 11 bases of the junction left unmatched. CDR1 is MNHGY and CDR2 is SAAAGT in the germline V gene. The CDR3 loop spans 16 amino acids. CDR3 in DNA: TGTGCCAGCAGTGAGCCCGGGACTAGCAGGGGCAATGAGCAGTTCTTC. Amino acids: CASSEPGTSRGNEQFF.

The chain recombines TRBV11-3 with TRBJ2-2; a weak D match, TRBD2 (7 bases). The CDR3 contains 16 residues. The V end was cut by 2 bases, the J end by 2 bases, with 12 bases between. The germline CDR1 and CDR2 sequences are SGHNT and YENEEA. This chain's CDR3 is CASSLLSGGNTGELFF. CDR3 in DNA: TGTGCCAGCAGCTTATTGTCGGGGGGCAACACCGGGGAGCTGTTTTTT.

This clone appeared a few times. The gene calls are TRBV11-3 and TRBJ2-5, with a weak D call TRBD2 (6 bases). In germline, CDR1 is SGHNT, CDR2 YENEEA. This CDR3 contains 14 residues. V was cut by 5 bases and J by 2 bases, with 12 bases left in between. CDR3 loop: CASSPLAMQETQYF. The CDR3 DNA reads TGTGCCAGCAGCCCACTAGCTATGCAAGAGACCCAGTACTTC.

This clone was counted a few times. The chain is built from TRBV11-3 and TRBJ1-6; a weak D match, TRBD1 (5 bases). The V gene lost 2 bases and the J gene lost 8 bases, with 10 bases spanning the gap. In germline, CDR1 is SGHNT, CDR2 YENEEA. The CDR3 is 14 amino acids. CDR3 protein: CASSLQGVDSPLHF. CDR3 DNA sequence: TGTGCCAGCAGCTTACAGGGAGTGGATTCACCCCTCCACTTT.

This clone was detected only a few times. The genes are TRBV11-3 and TRBJ1-1; the D gene is possibly TRBD1 (6 bases). This CDR3 contains 15 residues. CDR1 and CDR2 from the germline V gene are SGHNT and YENEEA. Trimming shortened V by 1 base and J by 0 bases, and 9 bases separated the two germline ends. CDR3 nucleotide sequence: TGTGCCAGCAGCTTAGGAGGGGGGATGAACACTGAAGCTTTCTTT. Protein product: CASSLGGGMNTEAFF. Full variable domain (remainder filled in from reference TRBV11-3 and TRBJ1-1): EAGVVQSPRYKIIEKKQPVAFWCNPISGHNTLYWYLQNLGQGPELLIRYENEEAVDDSQLPKDRFSAERLKGVDSTLKIQPAELGDSAVYLCASSLGGGMNTEAFFGQGTRLTVV.

This sequence joins TRBV30 and TRBJ2-1; tentatively, D is TRBD2 (6 bases). Germline V CDR1 and CDR2: GTSNPN, SVGIG (reference sequence). The CDR3 loop spans 14 amino acids. Deletions cut 4 bases from V and 4 bases from J, with 14 bases between. CDR3 protein: CAWNSRLGYNEQFF. The DNA for the CDR3 is TGTGCCTGGAACTCGAGACTAGGATACAATGAGCAGTTCTTC.

CDR3 nucleotides: TGTGCCAGTAGTACGACAGGGAGGTGGCAGCCCCAGCATTTT. It translates to CASSTTGRWQPQHF. V usage is TRBV19 and J usage is TRBJ1-5; 7 nucleotides agree with TRBD1. There are 14 residues in the CDR3. CDR1 and CDR2 from the germline V gene are LNHDA and SQIVND (reference sequence). V lost 4 bases, J lost 7 bases, and 7 bases stayed unmatched.

This clone was counted a few times. The V and J genes are TRBV6-8 and TRBJ2-5; 12 bases map to TRBD1. CDR3 length equals 15 residues. J gave up 6 bases and V 5 bases, and 7 bases lay outside the gene matches. The germline gives CDR1 MNHGY, CDR2 SAAAGT. The DNA of the CDR3 is TGTGCCAGCAGTACCGGGACAGGGGGCGGGAAGACCCAGTACTTC. Translation gives CASSTGTGGGKTQYF.

The chain uses TRBV1 and TRBJ1-5; the D call of TRBD1 is as the table states it, not checked on the DNA. TRBV1 has pseudogene status. The CDR3 loop spans 15 amino acids. In DNA, the CDR3 is TGCGCCAGCAGCCAAACAGATTTGGGCAATCAGCCCCAGCATTTT. It specifies CASSQTDLGNQPQHF.

This clone was counted only a few times. The V call is TRBV2, the J call TRBJ2-7, with D uncertain. The V and J ends lost 7 bases and 4 bases respectively, with 14 bases between them. CDR3 size: 13 residues. Germline V gene data show CDR1 as SNHLY and CDR2 as FYNNEI. CDR3 residues: CASIRRESYEQYF. CDR3 DNA: TGTGCCAGCATAAGGAGAGAGTCTTACGAGCAGTACTTC.

The chain is built from TRBV19 and TRBJ2-7; 8 bases are a match to TRBD1. This CDR3 comprises 17 residues. Germline loops: CDR1 LNHDA, CDR2 SQIVND (reference sequence). Trimming cost V 5 bases and J 0 bases; bases outside gene matches: 12. As DNA, the CDR3 is TGTGCCAGTAGTCCCACGCGGACAGGGACGACCTCCTACGAGCAGTACTTC. Its protein is CASSPTRTGTTSYEQYF. The full variable domain, rest sourced from reference TRBV19 and TRBJ2-7, is DGGITQSPKYLFRKEGQNVTLSCEQNLNHDAMYWYRQDPGQGLRLIYYSQIVNDFQKGDIAEGYSVSREKKESFPLTVTSAQKNPTAFYLCASSPTRTGTTSYEQYFGPGTRLTVT.

By share, this clone counts as medium-sized. The rearrangement uses TRBV11-3 and TRBJ2-3; the D gene could be TRBD1 or TRBD2 (5 bases each). The CDR3 consists of 15 residues. Germline V CDR1 and CDR2: SGHNT, YENEEA. Trimming left V 4 bases short and J 1 base short, with 12 bases between. The CDR3 region has the DNA TGTGCCAGCAGCTCCGGGACCCCGGGCACAGATACGCAGTATTTT. It translates to CASSSGTPGTDTQYF.

This sequence joins TRBV29-1 and TRBJ2-3; 7 bases are a match to TRBD1. CDR1 is SQVTM and CDR2 is ANQGSEA in the germline V gene. CDR3 size: 13 residues. Trimming took 8 bases from V and 5 from J; bases not matched to a gene: 10. DNA of the CDR3: TGCAGCACCCAGGGGGATCTTGGAGATACGCAGTATTTT. It yields the protein CSTQGDLGDTQYF.

By sample share, this clone is large (0.1 to 1%). The chain joins TRBV6-8 to TRBJ1-1; D is ambiguous. The CDR3 covers 13 residues. V lost 2 bases and J 1 base, leaving 5 bases between the germline ends. Germline loops: CDR1 MNHGY, CDR2 SAAAGT. The CDR3 nucleotides read TGTGCCAGCAGTTACATTGCGAACACTGAAGCTTTCTTT. The encoded protein is CASSYIANTEAFF.